Presented here are 30 T cell receptor beta chains from one specimen sequenced in a study of blood T cell repertoires in COVID-19. Using immunoSEQ multiplex PCR, the repertoire was profiled, and TCRdb retains in-frame clones only, with some absent. The sample shows around 200,000 clones, more than 85% of them seen only once. Sequences were obtained from peripheral blood. The source is a woman older than 75 in a cohort sampled during active or convalescent COVID-19.

V usage is TRBV13 and J usage is TRBJ2-7, with 7 bases matching TRBD2. Germline V gives CDR1 PRHDT, CDR2 FYEKMQ (reference sequence). This CDR3 is built from 14 residues. V lost 3 bases and J lost 5; bases outside the gene matches: 7. CDR3 sequence: CASSFKASGDEQYF. In DNA form, the CDR3 reads TGTGCCAGCAGCTTTAAGGCTAGCGGCGACGAGCAGTACTTC. Supplemented by reference TRBV13 and TRBJ2-7, the full variable domain reads AAGVIQSPRHLIKEKRETATLKCYPIPRHDTVYWYQQGPGQDPQFLISFYEKMQSDKGSIPDRFSAQQFSDYHSELNMSSLELGDSALYFCASSFKASGDEQYFGPGTRLTVT.

The rearrangement uses TRBV28 and TRBJ1-5, with D tentatively TRBD1 (5 bases). V was shortened by 7 bases and J by 7 bases, with 17 bases between the two germline ends. This CDR3 contains 14 residues. Germline values: CDR1 MDHEN, CDR2 SYDVKM. In DNA, the CDR3 is TGTGCCAGCACCATCATAAGGGGTAACCAGCCCCAGCATTTT. Its protein product is CASTIIRGNQPQHF.

The CDR3 nucleotides read TGTGCTAGCGGGGTTTCGAACACCGGGGAGCTGTTTTTT. It specifies CASGVSNTGELFF. The J gene is TRBJ2-2, the V gene TRBV12-5, with a possible D match to TRBD2 (5 bases). V was shortened by 9 bases and J by 0 bases, with 8 bases between the two germline ends. Germline loops: CDR1 LGHNT, CDR2 FRNRAP. The length of the CDR3 is 13 residues.

This rearrangement joins TRBV19 to TRBJ1-6; 7 bases are a match to TRBD1. Germline trimming cut 5 bases from V and 4 bases from J; bases unmatched to any gene: 14. Germline CDR1 is LNHDA and CDR2 is SQIVND (reference sequence). The CDR3 runs to 18 residues. The CDR3 DNA reads as TGTGCCAGTAGTCCCTCTCAATCCTTGACAGGGTATAATTCACCCCTCCACTTT. It translates to CASSPSQSLTGYNSPLHF.

The chain links TRBV21-1 to TRBJ2-3; TRBD2 reflects the table's D call only, with no check against the DNA. TRBV21-1 corresponds to a pseudogene. This CDR3 contains 16 residues. The chain's CDR3 is CASRGTSGGSTDTQYF. CDR3 DNA sequence: TGTGCCAGCAGGGGGACTAGCGGGGGGTCCACAGATACGCAGTATTTT.

This clone appeared a single time. The chain links TRBV11-2 to TRBJ1-2, with 7 bases aligning to TRBD1. The germline V gene has CDR1 SGHAT and CDR2 FQNNGV. Trimming removed 1 base from V and 8 bases from J; junction bases left unmatched: 1. The length of the CDR3 is 12 residues. The CDR3 DNA follows: TGTGCCAGCAGCTTAGCAGGGGGGGGCTACACCTTC. It codes for CASSLAGGGYTF.

The chain joins TRBV7-9 to TRBJ2-6; D not certain. CDR1 and CDR2 from the germline V gene are SEHNR and FQNEAQ (reference sequence). The CDR3 runs to 19 residues. V was pared by 2 bases and J by 0 bases, with 17 bases between. The CDR3 here is CASSLLSSVLNSGANVLTF. CDR3 sequence (DNA): TGTGCCAGCAGCTTACTTTCTTCGGTCTTAAACTCTGGGGCCAACGTCCTGACTTTC.

The rearrangement uses TRBV6-5 and TRBJ2-7; 9 bases match TRBD2. The CDR3 covers 14 residues. CDR1 is MNHEY and CDR2 is SVGAGI in the germline V gene. J lost 3 bases, V lost 7 bases, and 7 bases had no gene match. As DNA, the CDR3 is TGTGCCAGCAACTTAGCGGGAGAGGACTACGAGCAGTACGTC. It translates to CASNLAGEDYEQYV.

The chain has TRBV7-2 and TRBJ1-6; TRBD1 agrees at 8 bases. The V and J ends lost 10 bases and 13 bases, in that order; junction bases with no gene match: 15. Germline V gives CDR1 SGHTA, CDR2 FQGNSA. The CDR3 spans 14 residues. DNA for the CDR3: TGTGCCACTGGGACCGGGACAGGATCAAATCCCCTCCACTTT. It encodes CATGTGTGSNPLHF.

The gene calls are TRBV10-1 and TRBJ1-1; tentative D call: TRBD1 (5 bases). Germline assignment: CDR1 WNHNN and CDR2 SYGVQD (reference sequence). The ends were cut back, 7 bases at V and 7 bases at J, with 25 bases in the middle. The CDR3 is 16 residues long. The CDR3 protein is CASTLPGPLRVGEAFF. As DNA, the CDR3 is TGCGCCAGCACCCTCCCAGGGCCCCTCAGGGTAGGTGAAGCTTTCTTT.

The chain uses TRBV5-5 and TRBJ2-1, with a weak D call TRBD2 (5 bases). In germline, CDR1 is SGHKS, CDR2 YYEKEE (reference sequence). Between the trimmed V and J ends, which lost 4 bases and 5 bases, there was a span of 22 bases. The length of the CDR3 is 17 residues. The CDR3 DNA reads as TGTGCCAGCAGCGCGCCCTCCGGGGATCGGTCAAACAATGAGCAGTTCTTC. Its translation is CASSAPSGDRSNNEQFF. The whole variable domain, filled in from reference TRBV5-5 and TRBJ2-1, reads DAGVTQSPTHLIKTRGQQVTLRCSPISGHKSVSWYQQVLGQGPQFIFQYYEKEERGRGNFPDRFSARQFPNYSSELNVNALLLGDSALYLCASSAPSGDRSNNEQFFGPGTRLTVL.

The gene calls are TRBV15 and TRBJ1-5; 8 nucleotides match TRBD1. Germline V lookup: CDR1 LNHNV, CDR2 YYDKDF (reference sequence). This CDR3 has 20 amino acids. V lost 1 base, J lost 0 bases, and 14 bases stayed unmatched. The CDR3 loop reads CATSRGQGAPLENSNQPQHF. For the CDR3, the DNA is TGTGCCACCAGCAGAGGTCAGGGGGCTCCACTGGAAAATAGCAATCAGCCCCAGCATTTT.

The chain has TRBV7-9 and TRBJ1-1; D unclear. V shed 2 bases and J shed 0 bases, with 10 bases lying between them. The germline V gene encodes CDR1 SEHNR and CDR2 FQNEAQ (reference sequence). This CDR3 is 15 amino acids long. The CDR3 DNA reads TGTGCCAGCAGCTTAATGGCCACCGTGAACACTGAAGCTTTCTTT. It codes for CASSLMATVNTEAFF.

The V gene is TRBV10-3, the J gene TRBJ1-5; 9 bases line up with TRBD1. The CDR3 loop spans 13 amino acids. Germline V gene sequence: CDR1 ENHRY, CDR2 SYGVKD. Germline trimming cut 11 bases from V and 6 bases from J; bases unmatched to any gene: 8. CDR3: CAVKQGAVQPQHF. CDR3 nucleotide sequence: TGTGCCGTGAAACAGGGGGCTGTTCAGCCCCAGCATTTT.

The chain employs TRBV30 and TRBJ1-1, with 7 bases fitting TRBD1. The CDR3 runs 12 residues. The germline gives CDR1 GTSNPN, CDR2 SVGIG (reference sequence). The V and J ends lost 1 base and 8 bases, in that order; junction bases with no gene match: 4. This CDR3 is CAWSDTGDEAFF. The CDR3 DNA is TGTGCCTGGAGTGATACAGGGGACGAAGCTTTCTTT.

The V call is TRBV19, the J call TRBJ1-5; D gene ambiguous. The CDR3 extends over 13 amino acids. V shed 8 bases and J shed 0 bases, with 8 bases lying between them. Germline V gene data show CDR1 as LNHDA and CDR2 as SQIVND (reference sequence). In DNA form, the CDR3 reads TGTGCCAGTGGGAGGGATAGCAATCAGCCCCAGCATTTT. Encoded protein: CASGRDSNQPQHF.

This clone was seen a single time. The chain links TRBV4-3 to TRBJ1-5, with a weak D call TRBD1 (5 bases). Germline CDR1 reads LGHNA; CDR2 reads YSLEER. V lost 0 bases, J lost 1 base, and 10 bases lay in between. This CDR3 comprises 16 residues. The CDR3 DNA sequence: TGCGCCAGCAGCCAAGATCTTAGACAGAGCAATCAGCCCCAGCATTTT. This translates into CASSQDLRQSNQPQHF.

This chain uses TRBV7-2 with TRBJ1-1; no reliable D call. Trimming left V 1 base short and J 0 bases short, with 9 bases between. This CDR3 is built from 15 residues. Germline V lookup: CDR1 SGHTA, CDR2 FQGNSA. CDR3 in amino acids: CASSLGRVMNTEAFF. CDR3 DNA sequence: TGTGCCAGCAGCTTAGGGAGAGTAATGAACACTGAAGCTTTCTTT. Using reference TRBV7-2 and TRBJ1-1 for the parts outside the CDR3, the full variable domain is GAGVSQSPSNKVTEKGKDVELRCDPISGHTALYWYRQSLGQGLEFLIYFQGNSAPDKSGLPSDRFSAERTGGSVSTLTIQRTQQEDSAVYLCASSLGRVMNTEAFFGQGTRLTVV.

This clone was detected only a few times. The chain links TRBV5-1 to TRBJ1-1, with 7 bases fitting TRBD1. CDR1 SGHRS and CDR2 YFSETQ come from the germline V gene. With V trimmed by 4 bases and J by 4 bases, 4 bases remained unmatched. The CDR3 has 13 amino acids. DNA of the CDR3: TGCGCCAGCAGCCCCGGGACAGTCACTGAAGCTTTCTTT. Protein product: CASSPGTVTEAFF.

The chain carries TRBV27 and TRBJ2-5; the D gene is possibly TRBD1 (6 bases). CDR3 length: 13 residues. Germline V gene lookup returns CDR1 MNHEY and CDR2 SMNVEV (reference sequence). V was cut by 2 bases and J by 3 bases, with 7 bases left in between. The CDR3 nucleotides read TGTGCCAGCAGTTTAAGGACAGAAGAGACCCAGTACTTC. Translating it yields CASSLRTEETQYF.

This chain links TRBV19 with TRBJ1-5, with TRBD1 identical over 8 bases. Germline CDR1 is LNHDA and CDR2 is SQIVND (reference sequence). This CDR3 region has 15 residues. V trimming: 7 bases; J trimming: 0 bases; junction bases outside the gene matches: 5. In DNA, the CDR3 is TGTGCCAGTACCCTGGACAGGGTTAGCAATCAGCCCCAGCATTTT. Amino acid sequence: CASTLDRVSNQPQHF.

The J gene is TRBJ1-6, the V gene TRBV6-4; D may be TRBD1 (5 bases). The V gene lost 7 bases and the J gene lost 7 bases, with 20 bases spanning the gap. The CDR3 totals 16 residues. The germline CDR1 and CDR2 sequences are MRHNA and SNTAGT. CDR3 nucleotides: TGTGCCAGCAAACAGGACCTAAAATTCCCGAATTCACCCCTCCACTTT. Translating gives CASKQDLKFPNSPLHF.

The V gene is TRBV7-2, the J gene TRBJ2-7, with TRBD1 identical over 8 bases. Unmatched junction bases numbered 8, after V lost 2 bases and J lost 5 bases. Germline CDR1 is SGHTA and CDR2 is FQGNSA. The CDR3 sequence is 15 residues long. The CDR3, as DNA: TGTGCCAGCAGCTTATCTCAGGGGGCGGCGGACGAGCAGTACTTC. This encodes CASSLSQGAADEQYF.

J is TRBJ2-1 and V is TRBV5-6, with 11 nucleotides matching TRBD2. Trimming took 3 bases from V and 6 from J; bases not matched to a gene: 11. This CDR3 is 17 amino acids long. Looked up from germline, CDR1 is SGHDT and CDR2 is YYEEEE. DNA of the CDR3: TGTGCCAGCAGCTCGCCGGGACTAGCGGACACCCGCAATGAGCAGTTCTTC. Translation gives CASSSPGLADTRNEQFF. Together with reference TRBV5-6 and TRBJ2-1, the CDR3 gives the full variable domain: DAGVTQSPTHLIKTRGQQVTLRCSPKSGHDTVSWYQQALGQGPQFIFQYYEEEERQRGNFPDRFSGHQFPNYSSELNVNALLLGDSALYLCASSSPGLADTRNEQFFGPGTRLTVL.

The rearrangement uses TRBV24-1 and TRBJ1-2; TRBD1 might be the D (6 bases). This CDR3 has 11 residues. V lost 9 bases and J lost 4, with 8 bases in between. The V gene's germline CDR1 is KGHDR and CDR2 SFDVKD. The DNA of the CDR3 is TGTGCCACCGGGACAACCTATGGCTACACCTTC. Protein product: CATGTTYGYTF.

This rearrangement joins TRBV6-6 to TRBJ2-7; 9 bases align to TRBD1. The germline V gene encodes CDR1 MNHNY and CDR2 SVGAGI (reference sequence). With V trimmed by 6 bases and J by 2 bases, 8 bases remained unmatched. The CDR3 runs to 15 residues. CDR3 nucleotide sequence: TGTGCCAGCAGCCTCGGGACAGGGCTTACCTACGAGCAGTACGTC. This sequence encodes CASSLGTGLTYEQYV.

The chain couples TRBV5-1 to TRBJ2-7, with D tentatively TRBD1 (6 bases). The V gene lost 4 bases and the J gene lost 2 bases, with 13 bases spanning the gap. The germline CDR1 and CDR2 sequences are SGHRS and YFSETQ. This CDR3 has 14 residues. The CDR3 nucleotides read TGCGCCAGCAGCCCGACAGGTCTTCCCTACGAGCAGTACTTC. Amino acids: CASSPTGLPYEQYF.

The chain couples TRBV7-2 to TRBJ2-7; 9 nucleotides line up with TRBD1. This CDR3 has 14 amino acids. With 6 bases clipped from V and 6 bases from J, the junction kept 9 bases outside the gene matches. Germline V CDR1 and CDR2: SGHTA, FQGNSA. The CDR3 DNA reads TGTGCCAGCAGATTACCGGGACAGGGCAGCGAGCAGTACTTC. This codes for CASRLPGQGSEQYF.

The chain links TRBV28 to TRBJ1-5, with 7 positions matching TRBD1. The germline V gene has CDR1 MDHEN and CDR2 SYDVKM. This CDR3 is 15 amino acids long. After removal of 7 bases from V and 2 bases from J, the junction contained 8 bases not matched to a gene. The CDR3 coding sequence is TGTGCCAGCATCCCGACAGGGAAGGGCAATCAGCCCCAGCATTTT. Amino acids: CASIPTGKGNQPQHF.

This sequence joins TRBV5-1 and TRBJ1-1; the D is unclear. Germline V gives CDR1 SGHRS, CDR2 YFSETQ. The CDR3 covers 14 residues. V was clipped by 0 bases and J by 1 base, with 7 bases between them. Here the CDR3 DNA reads TGCGCCAGCAGCTTGGATTCAGGGAACACTGAAGCTTTCTTT. Residues: CASSLDSGNTEAFF.